The rows below give T cell receptor beta chains drawn from one sample of a study of T cell repertoires in cytomegalovirus infection. These receptors are not linked to any known antigen. TCRdb itself ran the reads through MiXCR, one entry per CDR3 protein. The profile shows approximately 730,000 distinct CDR3 sequences, about 30% of them singletons. The material was cultured PBMCs, obtained from culture after CMV antigen stimulation. These receptors were obtained from a human donor in good health (CMV status not recorded). Some clones in this sample may be carry-over from other donors' samples. Each CDR3 is given with its conserved first and last residue. The D gene is left open where the match is weak. Clone size is shown for a subset of rows, as once, few, many or a class of expanded clone.

v_gene	j_gene	d_gene	abundance	CDR3nt	CDR3aa
TRBV20-1	TRBJ1-1	NA	NA	TGCAGTGCTCCTGACAGGAACACTGAAGCTTTCTTT	CSAPDRNTEAFF
TRBV4-1	TRBJ2-5	TRBD2	once	TGCGCCAGCAGCCAAGGGGATAGCGGGAGGGGAGAGACCCAGTACTTC	CASSQGDSGRGETQYF
TRBV7-9	TRBJ2-5	TRBD2	NA	TGTGCCAGCAGCCCTCGGGTAGCGGGGTTGCAAGAGACCCAGTACTTC	CASSPRVAGLQETQYF
TRBV20-1	TRBJ1-2	NA	NA	TGCAGTGCTAGTCGGAGGCGGGGGCCTTATGGCTACACCTTC	CSASRRRGPYGYTF
TRBV12-3/TRBV12-4	TRBJ2-7	TRBD1	few	TGTGCCAGCAGAGGACAGGCCCTCTCCTACGAGCAGTACTTC	CASRGQALSYEQYF
TRBV4-3	TRBJ2-3	NA	NA	TGCGCCAGCAGCCAAGAACGGCGGGATACGCAGTATTTT	CASSQERRDTQYF
TRBV19	TRBJ2-7	NA	few	TGTGCCAGTAGTAACCCCGGGGCCGATTCCTACGAGCAGTACTTC	CASSNPGADSYEQYF
TRBV2	TRBJ2-2	NA	few	TGTGCCAGCAGTCGGCTGGGAACAGCGAACACCGGGGAGCTGTTTTTT	CASSRLGTANTGELFF
TRBV20-1	TRBJ1-4	TRBD1	NA	TGCAGTGCTTACAGGGGTACTAATGAAAAACTGTTTTTT	CSAYRGTNEKLFF
TRBV6-2/TRBV6-3	TRBJ2-1	NA	NA	TGTGCCAGCAGTTACTCGGGACGGGGGCTCCCTGAGCAGTTCTTC	CASSYSGRGLPEQFF
TRBV20-1	TRBJ2-1	NA	NA	TGCAGTGCTAGGTTCGGGGCTGGCAATGAGCAGTTCTTC	CSARFGAGNEQFF
TRBV12-3/TRBV12-4	TRBJ2-1	NA	few	TGTGCCAGCAGTTTAATAAGAAGGGGGGTGGGAGGCAATTACAATGAGCAGTTCTTC	CASSLIRRGVGGNYNEQFF
TRBV19	TRBJ2-1	NA	few	TGTGCCAGTGAGGAACTAGCAGGGAATGAGCAGTTCTTC	CASEELAGNEQFF
TRBV18	TRBJ2-1	NA	NA	TGTGCCAGCTCACCCGTATCCTTGAGCTCCTACAATGAGCAGTTCTTC	CASSPVSLSSYNEQFF
TRBV7-9	TRBJ2-4	NA	NA	TGTGCCAGCAGCTTAGGGGGGGCAGCCATTCAGTACTTC	CASSLGGAAIQYF
TRBV20-1	TRBJ1-6	TRBD1	NA	TGCAGTGCTGGACAGGGTCTCGATTCACCCCTCCACTTT	CSAGQGLDSPLHF
TRBV7-2	TRBJ1-3	NA	many	TGTGCCAGCAGCTCCACAGGGATGGGAAACACCATATATTTT	CASSSTGMGNTIYF
TRBV4-1	TRBJ2-3	TRBD2	NA	TGCGCCAGCAGCCAAGTAAGACTAGCGGGGGGAAATACGCAGTATTTT	CASSQVRLAGGNTQYF
TRBV7-9	TRBJ1-1	NA	few	TGTGCCAGCAGCAGTGTGGCGGGCACTGAAGCTTTCTTT	CASSSVAGTEAFF
TRBV7-2	TRBJ2-2	NA	few	TGTGCCAGCAGCCAGAGGACGGTGAGGAACACCGGGGAGCTGTTTTTT	CASSQRTVRNTGELFF
TRBV5-1	TRBJ2-7	TRBD1	few	TGCGCCAGCAGCCAAAATTCGTACCGGGACAGGGTAACCTACGAGCAGTACTTC	CASSQNSYRDRVTYEQYF
TRBV7-2	TRBJ2-7	NA	NA	TGTGCCAGCAGCTTAGCGTCCGGACTACCTACCTACGAGCAGTACTTC	CASSLASGLPTYEQYF
TRBV4-1	TRBJ1-1	NA	NA	TGCGCCAGCAGCCATGGGGGGAGGGAGGCTTTCTTT	CASSHGGREAFF
TRBV6-2/TRBV6-3	TRBJ2-1	NA	few	TGTGCCAGCAGTTACTCGAGGCAGGAGATTGGCAATGAGCAGTTCTTC	CASSYSRQEIGNEQFF
TRBV24-1	TRBJ2-2	TRBD1	NA	TGTGCCACCAGTGATCCGACAGGGGTGGACACCGGGGAGCTGTTTTTT	CATSDPTGVDTGELFF
TRBV7-2	TRBJ1-3	NA	few	TGTGCCAGCAGCTTAAGGCAGAGCTCTGGAAACACCATATATTTT	CASSLRQSSGNTIYF
TRBV7-2	TRBJ2-1	NA	many	TGTGCCAGCAGCCCCGGCCCCGTGGTCTACAATGAGCAGTTCTTC	CASSPGPVVYNEQFF
TRBV9	TRBJ1-1	NA	once	TGTGTCAGCAGCCCCGCTGGGAACACTGAAGCTTTCTTT	CVSSPAGNTEAFF
TRBV7-8	TRBJ1-2	NA	NA	TGTGCCAGCAGCTTAGTAAAACGGTCCAATAACTATGGCTACACCTTC	CASSLVKRSNNYGYTF
TRBV6-6	TRBJ2-7	TRBD2	few	TGTGCCAGCAGCTCCCCCACAGGCCTAACTGGGGGGGACTCCTACGAGCAGTACTTC	CASSSPTGLTGGDSYEQYF
TRBV7-9	TRBJ2-7	NA	few	TGTGCCAGCAGCTACGACACTCCCTACGAGCAGTACTTC	CASSYDTPYEQYF
TRBV7-2	TRBJ2-3	TRBD1	NA	TGTGCCAGCAGCCCCGGTCCGGGACAGAGCACAGATACGCAGTATTTT	CASSPGPGQSTDTQYF
TRBV4-2	TRBJ2-7	TRBD2	few	TGTGCCAGCAGCCAAGATCTGGTAGCGGGGGATCTCTCCTACGAGCAGTACTTC	CASSQDLVAGDLSYEQYF
TRBV7-8	TRBJ1-2	TRBD1	few	TGTGCCAGCAGCCGCGGGACAGCTAACTATGGCTACACCTTC	CASSRGTANYGYTF
TRBV20-1	TRBJ2-7	TRBD1	few	TGCAGTGCTTCGGACAGGGGGTACGAGCAGTACTTC	CSASDRGYEQYF
TRBV7-8	TRBJ2-5	NA	few	TGTGCCAGCAGCTTAGGGGTAACACAAGAGACCCAGTACTTC	CASSLGVTQETQYF
TRBV5-6	TRBJ1-2	NA	NA	TGTGCCAGCAGAGTGACGGCAGGACCTAACTATGGCTACACCTTC	CASRVTAGPNYGYTF